A selection of T cell receptor beta chains follows, all from one sample in a study of technical replicates of blood from several donors. Sequencing used immunoSEQ multiplex PCR; TCRdb keeps in-frame clones, though not all of them. The data hold more than 80,000 clones, with around 95% observed a single time. The source material was T cells isolated from PBMCs. The source is a human donor in good health. CDR3s include the opening cysteine and the closing phenylalanine or tryptophan. Each record gives: J gene, V gene, D gene, clone size, CDR3 DNA, CDR3 protein. D genes are given only for firm matches. A clone size is listed for some rows: how often the clone was seen (once, few, many), or a class if it is expanded.

J: TRBJ2-7; V: TRBV6-5; D: NA; size: NA; DNA: TGTGCCAGCAGTTACGAGGGGACTTACTCCTACGAGCAGTACTTC; CDR3: CASSYEGTYSYEQYF
J: TRBJ1-2; V: TRBV28; D: NA; size: NA; DNA: TGTGCCAGCAGCCCTGTGGGGGCCTATGGCTACACCTTC; CDR3: CASSPVGAYGYTF
J: TRBJ1-1; V: TRBV5-1; D: NA; size: NA; DNA: TGCGCCAGCAGCTTCCAGGGCGGCACTGAAGCTTTCTTT; CDR3: CASSFQGGTEAFF
J: TRBJ1-1; V: TRBV5-1; D: TRBD1; size: NA; DNA: TGCGCCAGCAGTTTACAGGGGCGTACATTGGACACTGAAGCTTTCTTT; CDR3: CASSLQGRTLDTEAFF
J: TRBJ2-7; V: TRBV19; D: NA; size: NA; DNA: TGTGCCAGTAGTTTCAGCGGGTACGAGCAGTACTTC; CDR3: CASSFSGYEQYF
J: TRBJ1-5; V: TRBV6-6; D: NA; size: NA; DNA: TGTGCCAGCAGTCCAATTGGGGCTGGTCAGCCCCAGCATTTT; CDR3: CASSPIGAGQPQHF
J: TRBJ2-3; V: TRBV5-1; D: TRBD2; size: once; DNA: TGCGCCAGCAGCTCCGGGGGGGGGCAAGATACGCAGTATTTT; CDR3: CASSSGGGQDTQYF
J: TRBJ1-3; V: TRBV7-2; D: TRBD1; size: NA; DNA: TGTGCCAGCAGCATAAACCCCGGGACAGATCTATATTTT; CDR3: CASSINPGTDLYF
J: TRBJ2-2; V: TRBV4-1; D: TRBD2; size: NA; DNA: TGCGCCAGCAGCCAGAGCGGGGGACTCAACACCGGGGAGCTGTTTTTT; CDR3: CASSQSGGLNTGELFF
J: TRBJ1-2; V: TRBV30; D: NA; size: NA; DNA: TGTGCCTGGAGTGTAATGACAGCCAACTATGGCTACACCTTC; CDR3: CAWSVMTANYGYTF
J: TRBJ2-7; V: TRBV6-5; D: TRBD1; size: NA; DNA: TGTGCCAGCAGACGGACAGGGGTCACCTACGAGCAGTACTTC; CDR3: CASRRTGVTYEQYF
J: TRBJ1-4; V: TRBV5-1; D: NA; size: NA; DNA: TGCGCCAGCAGTAGTGCGGGACGGTCTAATGAAAAACTGTTTTTT; CDR3: CASSSAGRSNEKLFF
J: TRBJ2-7; V: TRBV4-1; D: NA; size: NA; DNA: TGCGCCAGCAGGCCTACAGGGCGCTCCTACGAGCAGTACTTC; CDR3: CASRPTGRSYEQYF
J: TRBJ1-5; V: TRBV19; D: NA; size: NA; DNA: TGTGCCAGTAGTATCTTCGCGACTAACAATCAGCCCCAGCATTTT; CDR3: CASSIFATNNQPQHF
J: TRBJ1-2; V: TRBV19; D: TRBD1; size: NA; DNA: TGTGCCACGGAATCGACAGGGGGCTTCTCAGGCTACACCTTC; CDR3: CATESTGGFSGYTF
J: TRBJ2-1; V: TRBV5-6; D: NA; size: NA; DNA: TGTGCCAGCAGCTTATATATTTCTGAGCAGTTCTTC; CDR3: CASSLYISEQFF
J: TRBJ2-1; V: TRBV6-1; D: TRBD2; size: NA; DNA: TGTGCCAGCAGTGTTTCGCTAGCGGGGGGACGCTCCTACAATGAGCAGTTCTTC; CDR3: CASSVSLAGGRSYNEQFF
J: TRBJ2-7; V: TRBV6-6; D: NA; size: once; DNA: TGTGCCAGCGCCCTTTCAGGGCACTACGAGCAGTACTTC; CDR3: CASALSGHYEQYF
J: TRBJ1-2; V: TRBV30; D: TRBD1; size: NA; DNA: TGTGCCTGTCCGACAGGGGGCGGCTATGGCTACACCTTC; CDR3: CACPTGGGYGYTF
J: TRBJ1-3; V: TRBV6-1; D: NA; size: NA; DNA: TGTGCCAGCAGTGAAGGGAGGGTAGGAGGAAACACCATATATTTT; CDR3: CASSEGRVGGNTIYF